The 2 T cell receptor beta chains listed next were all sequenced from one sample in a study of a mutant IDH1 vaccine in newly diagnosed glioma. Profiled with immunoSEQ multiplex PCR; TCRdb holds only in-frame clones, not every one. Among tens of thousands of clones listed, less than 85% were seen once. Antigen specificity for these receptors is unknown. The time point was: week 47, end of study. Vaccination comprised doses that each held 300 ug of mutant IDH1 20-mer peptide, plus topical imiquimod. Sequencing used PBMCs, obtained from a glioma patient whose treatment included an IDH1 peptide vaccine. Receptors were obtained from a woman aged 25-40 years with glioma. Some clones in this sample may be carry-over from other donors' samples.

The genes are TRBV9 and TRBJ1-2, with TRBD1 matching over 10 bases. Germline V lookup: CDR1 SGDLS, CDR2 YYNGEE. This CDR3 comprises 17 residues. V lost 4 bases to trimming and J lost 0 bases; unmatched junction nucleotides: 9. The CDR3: CASSPTGTGDPNYGYTF. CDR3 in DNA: TGTGCCAGCAGCCCCACCGGGACAGGGGACCCTAACTATGGCTACACCTTC.

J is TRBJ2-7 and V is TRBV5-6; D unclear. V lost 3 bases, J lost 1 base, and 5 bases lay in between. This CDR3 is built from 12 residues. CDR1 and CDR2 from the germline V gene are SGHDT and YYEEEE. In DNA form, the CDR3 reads TGTGCCAGCAGCTCGGCTTCCTACGAGCAGTACTTC. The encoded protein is CASSSASYEQYF.